This TCR beta chain was recorded in a study of cytomegalovirus exposure and HLA in healthy donors. The PCR ran on 60 Vbeta and 13 Jbeta primers. Using immunoSEQ multiplex PCR, the repertoire was profiled, and TCRdb retains in-frame clones only, with some absent. The sample gives 150,000 to 200,000 clones, under 85% of which show up once; about 3.4% is in the top ten. This clone was seen a single time. The length of the CDR3 is 14 residues. Germline V gene sequence: CDR1 SGHDN, CDR2 FVKESK. Trimming took 3 bases from V and 8 from J; bases not matched to a gene: 7. The genes are TRBV14 and TRBJ1-1, with TRBD1 matching 9 bases. The origin of this receptor is a female donor in good health and CMV-seronegative. Input material: PBMCs. The CDR3 DNA sequence: TGTGCCAGCAGCCAGCCAGAAACAGGGGGCGAAGCTTTCTTT. Protein sequence: CASSQPETGGEAFF.